This TCR beta chain was recovered during a study of T cell responses to AZD1222 COVID-19 vaccine. The study's findings and limits: A reported finding is that nearly half of spike-specific TCRs target unmutated variant regions. Across the whole spike, CD4 TCRs peaked at regions 160-218 and 743-854. A rise in Spike-specific TCR breadth and depth followed two AZD1222 doses.

There are 16 residues in the CDR3. V was clipped by 5 bases and J by 1 base; unmatched bases: 5. The V gene's germline CDR1 is SGHTA and CDR2 FQGNSA. About this clone: Its antigen remains unidentified. Other DNA sequences in this specimen translate into the identical CDR3.

The protocol was immunoSEQ multiplex PCR, while the TCRdb copy is restricted to in-frame clones and leaves out a portion. This table holds over 120,000 clones, roughly 90% found once. This TCR was sampled from an adult in good health. This specimen was peripheral blood, taken on day 0 of AZD1222 vaccination. The chain carries TRBV7-2 and TRBJ2-3; the match to TRBD2 covers 11 bases. The CDR3 sequence is CASSPLAGGGTDTQYF. CDR3 DNA: TGTGCCAGCAGCCCCCTAGCGGGAGGCGGCACAGATACGCAGTATTTT.